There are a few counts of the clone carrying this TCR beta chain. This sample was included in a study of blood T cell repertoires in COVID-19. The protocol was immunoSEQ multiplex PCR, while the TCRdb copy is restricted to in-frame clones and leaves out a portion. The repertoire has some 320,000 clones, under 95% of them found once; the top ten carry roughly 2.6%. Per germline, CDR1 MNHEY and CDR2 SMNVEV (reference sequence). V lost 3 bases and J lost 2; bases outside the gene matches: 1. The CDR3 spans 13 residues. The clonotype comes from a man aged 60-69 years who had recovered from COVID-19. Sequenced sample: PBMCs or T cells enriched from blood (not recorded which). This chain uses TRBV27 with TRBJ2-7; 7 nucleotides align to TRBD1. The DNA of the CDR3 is TGTGCCAGCAGTTTCACAGGGGCCTACGAGCAGTACTTC. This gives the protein CASSFTGAYEQYF.